The source of this TCR beta chain is a study of shared clonotypes between healthy human individuals. A remark on this clone: The target antigen is unknown.

The assay was immunoSEQ multiplex PCR, and TCRdb's table has in-frame clones only and misses some. This table holds approximately 840,000 clones, 96% found once. CD8 cells classed as naive were CD45RO-negative and positively selected for CCR7, excluding terminally differentiated effector memory CD45RA+ cells. Every donor, a Caucasian adult, lived in Nashville, Tennessee. Study-level points and caveats: The diversity represented, both genetic and in exposure history, was limited by few donors.

The junction had 6 bases not matched to a gene; V was cut back by 0 bases and J by 2 bases. The CDR3 runs 18 residues. From germline, CDR1 is SGDLS and CDR2 YYNGEE. J is TRBJ2-1 and V is TRBV9; 12 bases line up with TRBD2. Sequencing was performed on naive CD8+ T cells sorted from blood. The TCR sequence derives from a man aged 25-45 years in good health. CDR3 DNA: TGTGCCAGCAGCGTAGCGGCTCTAGCGGGAGGGCCCTACAATGAGCAGTTCTTC. This codes for CASSVAALAGGPYNEQFF.